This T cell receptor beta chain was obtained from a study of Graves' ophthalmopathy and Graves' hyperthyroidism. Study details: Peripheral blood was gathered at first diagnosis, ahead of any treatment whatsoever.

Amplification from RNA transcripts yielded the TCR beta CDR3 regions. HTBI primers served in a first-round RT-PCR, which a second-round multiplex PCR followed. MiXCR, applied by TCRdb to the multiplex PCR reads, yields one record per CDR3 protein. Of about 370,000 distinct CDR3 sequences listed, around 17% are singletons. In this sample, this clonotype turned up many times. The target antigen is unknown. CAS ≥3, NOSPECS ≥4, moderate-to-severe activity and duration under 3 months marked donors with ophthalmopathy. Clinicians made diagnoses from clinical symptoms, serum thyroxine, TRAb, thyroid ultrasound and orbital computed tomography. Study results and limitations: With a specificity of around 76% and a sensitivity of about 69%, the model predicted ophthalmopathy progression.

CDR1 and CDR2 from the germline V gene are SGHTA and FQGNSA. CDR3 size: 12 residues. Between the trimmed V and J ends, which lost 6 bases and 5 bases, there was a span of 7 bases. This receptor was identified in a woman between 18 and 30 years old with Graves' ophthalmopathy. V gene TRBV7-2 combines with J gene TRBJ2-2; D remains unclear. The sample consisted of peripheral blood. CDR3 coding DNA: TGTGCCAGCAGTTCCGATACCGGGGAGCTGTTTTTT. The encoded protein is CASSSDTGELFF.